The 20 T cell receptor beta chains listed next were all sequenced from one sample in a study of T cells in Graves' hyperthyroidism and ophthalmopathy. Amplification yielded TCR beta CDR3 regions, with RNA transcripts as the source. The study used the HTBI primer set for a first-round RT-PCR of the TCR CDR3. Each CDR3 protein gets one entry after TCRdb re-called the multiplex PCR reads with MiXCR. This sample has some 270,000 distinct CDR3 sequences; roughly 15% occur once, and the top ten carry approximately 7.9%. The sequenced material came from blood. Every receptor here comes from a woman aged 40 to 55 with Graves' hyperthyroidism.

The chain recombines TRBV20-1 with TRBJ2-1; no clear D. This CDR3 contains 15 residues. The ends were cut back, 5 bases at V and 2 bases at J, with 16 bases in the middle. Germline CDR1 reads DFQATT; CDR2 reads SNEGSKA (reference sequence). The CDR3 sequence: CSAPPRDATYNEQFF. CDR3 bases: TGCAGTGCTCCTCCCCGTGACGCAACCTACAATGAGCAGTTCTTC.

The table lists this clonotype with many counts. The junction differs from germline at one of its ends, possibly a read error. The chain couples TRBV20-1 to TRBJ1-2; D uncertain. The length of the CDR3 is 13 residues. In germline, CDR1 is DFQATT, CDR2 SNEGSKA (reference sequence). In DNA, the CDR3 is TGCAGTGCCGACCTCCGGACTAATTATGGCTACACCTTC. Translated: CSADLRTNYGYTF.

The J gene is TRBJ2-1, the V gene TRBV4-1; no clear D. The CDR3 covers 11 residues. Trimming left V 3 bases short and J 8 bases short, with 5 bases between. Germline V gives CDR1 MGHRA, CDR2 YSYEKL. CDR3 bases: TGCGCCAGCAGCCACGCCTATGAGCAGTTCTTC. Translation: CASSHAYEQFF.

Many counts were recorded for this clonotype. V and J are TRBV20-1 and TRBJ2-1; the match to TRBD2 covers 8 bases. CDR3 length equals 14 residues. In germline, CDR1 is DFQATT, CDR2 SNEGSKA (reference sequence). Trimming removed 4 bases from V and 1 base from J; junction bases left unmatched: 3. The CDR3 is CSAIPSGSYNEQFF. CDR3 coding DNA: TGCAGTGCTATTCCTAGCGGGTCCTACAATGAGCAGTTCTTC.

In the case of this clonotype: This sequence may be a read error, since a much larger clone differs from it by one base. The chain is built from TRBV10-3 and TRBJ2-2; D possibly uses TRBD1 or TRBD2 (5 bases each). CDR1 is ENHRY and CDR2 is SYGVKD in the germline V gene. The CDR3 is 14 amino acids. V lost 10 bases and J lost 0, with 12 bases in between. CDR3 nucleotides: TGTGCCACCCGAATGGGGGCGAACACCGGGGAGCTGTTTTTT. Translating gives CATRMGANTGELFF.

Only a few counts were recorded for this clonotype. The chain has TRBV18 and TRBJ1-1, with D unresolved. This CDR3 is 15 amino acids long. Germline V gene lookup returns CDR1 KGHSH and CDR2 LQKENI. The ends were cut back, 1 base at V and 5 bases at J, with 14 bases in the middle. CDR3 amino acids: CASSPRRWGGTEAFF. In nucleotides, the CDR3 is TGTGCCAGCTCACCACGGCGTTGGGGAGGAACTGAAGCTTTCTTT.

This clonotype was counted ten times or more. The rearrangement links TRBV11-3 to TRBJ1-1; 8 bases line up with TRBD1. Germline V gene lookup returns CDR1 SGHNT and CDR2 YENEEA. Trimming took 5 bases from V and 2 from J; bases not matched to a gene: 7. This CDR3 has 15 amino acids. This CDR3 reads CASSTYRGNNTEAFF. DNA for the CDR3: TGTGCCAGCAGCACCTACAGGGGGAATAACACTGAAGCTTTCTTT.

This clonotype has a count of ten or more. The rearrangement links TRBV28 to TRBJ2-5; 10 nucleotides align to TRBD1. The CDR3 is 15 residues long. The V gene end was trimmed by 5 bases and the J gene end by 2 bases; junction bases not matched to a gene: 5. The germline gives CDR1 MDHEN, CDR2 SYDVKM. CDR3 protein: CASSRRTGGQETQYF. The CDR3 bases are TGTGCCAGCAGTAGAAGGACAGGGGGGCAAGAGACCCAGTACTTC.

This clonotype was recorded only once. The chain has TRBV5-1 and TRBJ2-2, with D tentatively TRBD1 or TRBD2 (7 bases each). The CDR3 has 16 amino acids. V lost 9 bases to trimming and J lost 0 bases, with 18 bases between them. Looked up from germline, CDR1 is SGHRS and CDR2 is YFSETQ. This chain's CDR3 is CATSGGAGTNTGELFF. The DNA of the CDR3 is TGCGCCACCTCAGGGGGGGCCGGGACGAACACCGGGGAGCTGTTTTTT.

There are many counts of this clonotype. V is TRBV12-3 or TRBV12-4 and J is TRBJ1-3; a weak D match, TRBD1 (5 bases). The CDR3 contains 14 residues. V shed 4 bases and J shed 0 bases, with 7 bases lying between them. The CDR3 reads CASSYRSSGNTIYF. The CDR3 bases are TGTGCCAGCAGTTACAGGTCCTCTGGAAACACCATATATTTT.

This clonotype was counted many times. The chain is built from TRBV29-1 and TRBJ2-7; 10 nucleotides agree with TRBD1. V was pared by 2 bases and J by 6 bases, with 7 bases of the junction left unmatched. The germline CDR1 and CDR2 sequences are SQVTM and ANQGSEA. This CDR3 contains 14 residues. CDR3: CSVEIGTGVGEQYF. In DNA, the CDR3 is TGCAGCGTTGAAATCGGGACAGGGGTAGGCGAGCAGTACTTC.

This clonotype was recorded at least ten times. The chain joins TRBV2 to TRBJ2-2, with D uncertain. Germline CDR1 and CDR2: SNHLY and FYNNEI. CDR3 size: 13 residues. V was clipped by 6 bases and J by 8 bases, with 13 bases between them. CDR3 loop: CASRPRTKGELFF. In DNA form, the CDR3 reads TGTGCCAGCAGACCCAGGACCAAGGGGGAGCTGTTTTTT. The variable domain in full, with the rest retrieved from reference TRBV2 and TRBJ2-2, is EPEVTQTPSHQVTQMGQEVILRCVPISNHLYFYWYRQILGQKVEFLVSFYNNEISEKSEIFDDQFSVERPDGSNFTLKIRSTKLEDSAMYFCASRPRTKGELFFGEGSRLTVL.

This clonotype was seen repeatedly, ten times or more. The chain recombines TRBV28 with TRBJ1-4; a weak D match, TRBD1 (5 bases). CDR1 and CDR2 from the germline V gene are MDHEN and SYDVKM. The CDR3 is made up of 14 amino acids. Trimming left V 7 bases short and J 5 bases short, with 14 bases between. The chain's CDR3 is CASIGGTYNEKLFF. Written as DNA, the CDR3 is TGTGCCAGCATTGGAGGGACGTACAATGAAAAACTGTTTTTT.

This clonotype was recorded at least ten times. The J gene is TRBJ2-2, the V gene TRBV19; no clear D. The germline V gene has CDR1 LNHDA and CDR2 SQIVND (reference sequence). Trimming took off 4 bases at V and 2 bases at J, with 11 bases between the two ends. The CDR3 has 15 amino acids. The DNA for the CDR3 is TGTGCCAGTAGTAGTAGTATGCTTAACACCGGGGAGCTGTTTTTT. Protein: CASSSSMLNTGELFF. The whole variable domain, filled in from reference TRBV19 and TRBJ2-2, reads DGGITQSPKYLFRKEGQNVTLSCEQNLNHDAMYWYRQDPGQGLRLIYYSQIVNDFQKGDIAEGYSVSREKKESFPLTVTSAQKNPTAFYLCASSSSMLNTGELFFGEGSRLTVL.

This clonotype was detected ten times or more. The chain combines TRBV20-1 with TRBJ2-3; no definite D call. Germline V gene data show CDR1 as DFQATT and CDR2 as SNEGSKA (reference sequence). V lost 3 bases and J 0 bases, leaving 16 bases between the germline ends. This CDR3 is built from 16 residues. The CDR3 DNA reads TGCAGTGCTAGGGACCCGAAGGACGCTAGCACAGATACGCAGTATTTT. It codes for CSARDPKDASTDTQYF.

The chain carries TRBV7-9 and TRBJ1-4; possible D gene TRBD1, 5 bases. The CDR3 consists of 19 residues. The V gene lost 1 base and the J gene lost 0 bases, with 18 bases spanning the gap. Germline V gene sequence: CDR1 SEHNR, CDR2 FQNEAQ (reference sequence). CDR3 loop: CASSLVGDARGATNEKLFF. The CDR3 bases are TGTGCCAGCAGCTTAGTGGGGGACGCCCGCGGGGCAACTAATGAAAAACTGTTTTTT.

This clonotype was counted ten times or more. The CDR3 loop reads CASSFAGTGRYEQYF. As DNA, the CDR3 is TGTGCCAGCAGTTTCGCCGGGACAGGGAGGTACGAGCAGTACTTC. V gene TRBV6-1 combines with J gene TRBJ2-7, with TRBD1 identical over 9 bases. CDR3 length: 15 residues. Unmatched junction bases numbered 9, after V lost 5 bases and J lost 4 bases. In germline, CDR1 is MNHNS, CDR2 SASEGT.

In this sample, this clonotype turned up many times. This chain uses TRBV20-1 with TRBJ2-3, with 14 bases that match TRBD2. This CDR3 spans 15 amino acids. With V trimmed by 4 bases and J by 3 bases, 3 bases remained unmatched. The germline V gene has CDR1 DFQATT and CDR2 SNEGSKA (reference sequence). The CDR3 sequence is CSAKGLAGATDTQYF. The CDR3 DNA is TGCAGTGCTAAGGGACTAGCGGGAGCAACAGATACGCAGTATTTT.

This clonotype occurred many times. The chain uses TRBV7-9 and TRBJ2-5; 8 bases fit TRBD2. The CDR3 extends over 19 amino acids. CDR1 is SEHNR and CDR2 is FQNEAQ in the germline V gene (reference sequence). The V and J ends lost 5 bases and 1 base, in that order; junction bases with no gene match: 18. The CDR3 sequence is CASSREGNEAGEGQETQYF. CDR3 nucleotide sequence: TGTGCCAGCAGCCGGGAAGGGAACGAAGCGGGAGAGGGCCAAGAGACCCAGTACTTC.

The chain joins TRBV5-4 to TRBJ1-1, with unresolved D. Germline CDR1 reads SGHNT; CDR2 reads YYREEE (reference sequence). The CDR3 is made up of 15 amino acids. The germline V and J ends were trimmed by 4 bases and 2 bases, with 15 bases remaining between them. CDR3 DNA sequence: TGTGCCAGCAGCGCACGCGGCTCAGATAACACTGAAGCTTTCTTT. Translation: CASSARGSDNTEAFF.